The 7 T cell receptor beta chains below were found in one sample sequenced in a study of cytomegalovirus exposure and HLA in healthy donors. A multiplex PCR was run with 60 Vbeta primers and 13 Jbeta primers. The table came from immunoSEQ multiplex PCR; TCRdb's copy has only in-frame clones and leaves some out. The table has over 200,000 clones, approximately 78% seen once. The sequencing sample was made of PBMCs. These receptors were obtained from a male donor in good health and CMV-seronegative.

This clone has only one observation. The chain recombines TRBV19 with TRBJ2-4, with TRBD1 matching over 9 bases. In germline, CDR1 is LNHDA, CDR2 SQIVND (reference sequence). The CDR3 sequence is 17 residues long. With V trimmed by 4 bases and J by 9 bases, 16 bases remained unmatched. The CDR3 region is CASSTSHTGGAGSIQYF. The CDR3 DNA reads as TGTGCCAGTAGTACTTCCCATACAGGGGGCGCCGGGAGCATTCAGTACTTC.

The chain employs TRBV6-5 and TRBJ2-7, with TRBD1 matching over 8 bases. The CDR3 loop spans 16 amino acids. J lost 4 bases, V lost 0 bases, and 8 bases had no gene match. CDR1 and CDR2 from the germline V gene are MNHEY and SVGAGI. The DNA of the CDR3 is TGTGCCAGCAGTTACTCCGGGCCAGGGGGCTGGTACGAGCAGTACTTC. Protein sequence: CASSYSGPGGWYEQYF.

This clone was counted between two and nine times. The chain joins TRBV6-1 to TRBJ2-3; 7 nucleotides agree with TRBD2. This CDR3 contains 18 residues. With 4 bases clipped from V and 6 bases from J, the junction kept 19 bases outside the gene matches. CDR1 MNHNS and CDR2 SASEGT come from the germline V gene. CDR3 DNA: TGTGCCAGCAGTGCCGGATGGGGGATGGGAGGGGTACCGGATACGCAGTATTTT. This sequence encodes CASSAGWGMGGVPDTQYF.

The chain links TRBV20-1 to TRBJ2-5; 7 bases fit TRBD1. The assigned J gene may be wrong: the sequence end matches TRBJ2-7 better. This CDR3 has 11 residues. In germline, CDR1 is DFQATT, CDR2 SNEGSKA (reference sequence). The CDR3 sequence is CSADRAYEQYF. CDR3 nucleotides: TGCAGTGCAGACAGGGCCTACGAGCAGTACTTC.

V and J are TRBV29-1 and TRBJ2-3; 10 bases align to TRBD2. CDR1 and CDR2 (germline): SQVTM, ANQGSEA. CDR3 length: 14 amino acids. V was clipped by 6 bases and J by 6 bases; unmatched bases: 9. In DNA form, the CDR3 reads TGCAGCGTCAAAGCGGGAGGGCCATATGATACGCAGTATTTT. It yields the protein CSVKAGGPYDTQYF.

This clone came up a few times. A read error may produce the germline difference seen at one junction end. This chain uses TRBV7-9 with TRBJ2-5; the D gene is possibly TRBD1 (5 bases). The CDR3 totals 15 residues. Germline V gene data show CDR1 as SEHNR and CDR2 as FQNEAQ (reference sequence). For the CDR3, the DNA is TGTTCCAGCAGCTCCCCTATTGGCAGGGATGAGACCCAGTACTTC. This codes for CSSSSPIGRDETQYF.

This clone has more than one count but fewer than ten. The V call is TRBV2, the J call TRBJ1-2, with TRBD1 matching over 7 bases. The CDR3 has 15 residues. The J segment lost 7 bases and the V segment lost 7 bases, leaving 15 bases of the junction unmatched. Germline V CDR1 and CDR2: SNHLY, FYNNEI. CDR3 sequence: CASTKGRGGRSGYTF. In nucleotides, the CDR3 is TGTGCCAGCACCAAAGGGAGAGGGGGCAGGAGTGGCTACACCTTC.